These T cell receptor beta chains were read from a single sample in a study of OX40 agonist ivuxolimab in advanced cancers. TCRdb's copy holds only in-frame clones and misses some; the assay was immunoSEQ multiplex PCR. In the table there are 98,000 or so clones, roughly 95% of which are singletons. The sequences come from CD4+ or CD8+ T cells sorted from blood, collected in a trial of the OX40 agonist ivuxolimab. Receptors originate from an adult with an advanced solid tumor such as melanoma, head and neck, liver or kidney cancer. Both conserved end residues are trimmed from each CDR3.

TRBV6-1	ARGGDGYGYT
TRBV5-1	ASSFQGAPQETQY
TRBV5-6	ASSLAPSGGAWNEQF
TRBV5-4	ASSHDRNYGYT
TRBV18	ASSPRAGTGDGNTIY
TRBV14	ASSPGYEQY
TRBV6-5	ASSSSGTSSNEQF
TRBV9	ASNFAGVTDTQY
TRBV2	ASKGDVYNEQF
TRBV7-9	ASSPGLLNTEAF
TRBV18	ASSPKGHQETQY
TRBV4-3	ASSQFRASQQY
TRBV7-2	ASSPRSSTSTDTQY
TRBV6-5	ASSYMREGEQY
TRBV5-1	ASSLEARPKAF
TRBV7-6	ASSLDPGSPYNSPLH
TRBV19	ATQGQSGNSPLH
TRBV25-1	ASSEFRGASSPLH
TRBV2	ASSIGQVGGIEQY
TRBV18	ASSDRTDYSGNTIY
TRBV10-3	AITEGNSRYEQY
TRBV5-4	ASSLEGRLGNEQF
TRBV27	ASSPIGAAYEQY
TRBV18	ASSPGTENSPLH
TRBV11-2	ASSPTTDTQY
TRBV9	ASSATGRVLF
TRBV4-2	ASSQELEGIAGELF
TRBV5-1	ASSLPPGYTGELF
TRBV4-1	ASSSLERSRRLF
TRBV9	ATRNVAGVSPSGGNEQF
TRBV27	ASSLSAGLYGYT
TRBV4-3	ASSRDSSTDTQY
TRBV7-2	ASSPQGGVDSPLH
TRBV5-1	ASSLGAGLNTEAF
TRBV21-1	ASSKCTGRQLGRNSPLH
TRBV12-1	ASSSRTVSLEKLF
TRBV4-3	ASSHSNTEAF
TRBV27	ASSTLKTGFHEQY
TRBV7-8	ASSFSGQGFSNYGYT
TRBV5-4	ASSSGLAGAARGTQY
TRBV19	ATTYGQSAGNIQY
TRBV19	ASSMTVFSGNTIY
TRBV18	ASSPSIDTEAF
TRBV5-4	ATHRDSQETQY
TRBV27	ASSDYSLPLYGYT
TRBV18	ASSPRDGAYEQY
TRBV7-9	ASSYGTMALH
TRBV5-6	ASSLTYEQY
TRBV18	ASSPENGQGVNEQF
TRBV19	VSRGEGNQPQH
TRBV7-2	ASSLAAGRKNEQF
TRBV21-1	ASSKGRHRGPDEKLF
TRBV5-1	ASSLGSGGSLQETQY
TRBV7-3	ASSASYTDTQY
TRBV7-6	ASSLEGFSGNTIY
TRBV6-1	ASSEAGGPTDTQY
TRBV2	ASRGLAGASSYEQY
TRBV10-1	ASSESTAQETQY
TRBV6-6	ASTGLAGEQETQY